The text below deals with one T cell receptor (beta chain). Its target is unknown. Profiled with immunoSEQ multiplex PCR; TCRdb holds only in-frame clones, not every one. The profile covers approximately 76,000 clones, with around 94% appearing a single time and approximately 9.9% taken by the ten largest. The sample comes from a study of OX40 agonist ivuxolimab in advanced cancers. Across the study: Participants, 70% to 90% male, averaged approximately 65 years of age, ranging from about 23 to 80.

General study findings and limits: The study did not work out the antigen specificity of the expanded peripheral T cells.

The germline V gene has CDR1 SGHNT and CDR2 YENEEA. This CDR3 has 13 residues. V was clipped by 1 base and J by 9 bases, with 11 bases between them. J is TRBJ2-3 and V is TRBV11-3; D call uncertain. Sequences were derived from CD4+ or CD8+ T cells sorted from blood, sampled in a trial of the OX40 agonist ivuxolimab. This receptor was obtained from an adult with an advanced solid tumor such as melanoma, head and neck, liver or kidney cancer. CDR3 amino acids: CASSLASADTQYF. Written as DNA, the CDR3 is TGTGCCAGCAGCTTAGCCTCGGCCGACACGCAGTATTTT.